This section outlines one TCR beta chain sequence together with its context. Its antigen is unknown. CDR3 length: 11 amino acids. Germline V gene data show CDR1 as GTSNPN and CDR2 as SVGIG (reference sequence). Trimming removed 0 bases at V and 3 bases at J, with 2 bases between. The method was immunoSEQ multiplex PCR; TCRdb's version includes in-frame clones alone and lacks a portion of them. The profile shows 65,000 to 85,000 clones, more than 85% of them singletons. This sample is drawn from a study of PD-L1 blockade in urothelial cancer. As for the study in general: Blood was subjected to analysis at 3 weeks (second dose) and 6 weeks following treatment start.

The time point: peripheral blood 6 weeks after treatment start. General observations from the study: When pretreatment blood TCR clonality was below the median, it predicted better survival.

This receptor was taken from a woman of 80 years or more with urothelial cancer. The rearrangement joins TRBV30 to TRBJ2-5, with D hard to call. The input for sequencing was PBMCs, taken around atezolizumab (anti-PD-L1) treatment. The CDR3 protein is CAWSVKETQYF. In DNA, the CDR3 is TGTGCCTGGAGTGTCAAAGAGACCCAGTACTTC.